These 5 T cell receptor beta chains originate from one sample sequenced in a study of CD8+CD57+ T cells in acquired aplastic anemia. Genomic DNA provided the template from which TCR beta VDJ and CDR3 profiles were obtained. From the reads, TCRdb called clonotypes with MiXCR, one entry per CDR3 protein. The table shows some 210,000 distinct CDR3 sequences, with approximately 60% occurring only once. Sequenced sample: sorted CD4+, CD8+, or CD8+CD57+ T cells (not recorded which) from PBMCs. The receptors come from a human donor in good health.

This chain joins TRBV20-1 and TRBJ2-3; a possible D gene is TRBD2 (7 bases). The J call may be mistaken, given a closer DNA end match to TRBJ2-5. The CDR3 length is 16 residues. The germline gives CDR1 DFQATT, CDR2 SNEGSKA (reference sequence). CDR3 sequence reads: CSARDLRGAFLETQYF. The CDR3 DNA sequence: TGCAGTGCTAGAGATCTCCGGGGGGCTTTCCTGGAGACCCAGTACTTC.

The gene calls are TRBV2 and TRBJ1-6, with 7 positions matching TRBD1. Trimming at V came to 3 bases and at J to 0 bases, leaving 2 bases not matched to a gene. Per the germline V gene, CDR1 is SNHLY and CDR2 is FYNNEI. This CDR3 has 16 amino acids. The CDR3 protein is CASSEDRSSYNSPLHF. The CDR3 coding sequence is TGTGCCAGCAGTGAGGACAGGAGCTCCTATAATTCACCCCTCCACTTT.

This clonotype appeared once. The rearrangement links TRBV25-1 to TRBJ2-7; D is uncertain. Germline assignment: CDR1 MGHDK and CDR2 SYGVNS. The CDR3 consists of 11 residues. V was pared by 6 bases and J by 5 bases, with 8 bases between. CDR3 coding DNA: TGTGCCAGCAGCTTAAAGAACGAGCAGTACTTC. As protein: CASSLKNEQYF.

This clonotype was seen ten or more times. The gene calls are TRBV29-1 and TRBJ1-2; D may be TRBD1 (5 bases). This CDR3 spans 15 amino acids. Germline-derived CDR1 and CDR2 are SQVTM and ANQGSEA. The ends were cut back, 4 bases at V and 3 bases at J, with 18 bases in the middle. This chain's CDR3 is CSVGTGPVGDYGYTF. CDR3 nucleotide sequence: TGCAGCGTTGGGACCGGACCAGTAGGGGACTATGGCTACACCTTC. Based on the CDR3 plus reference TRBV29-1 and TRBJ1-2, the full variable domain is SAVISQKPSRDICQRGTSLTIQCQVDSQVTMMFWYRQQPGQSLTLIATANQGSEATYESGFVIDKFPISRPNLTFSTLTVSNMSPEDSSIYLCSVGTGPVGDYGYTFGSGTRLTVV.

DNA for the CDR3: TGTGCCAGCAGCCTTAATTACAGGGTGCCCCAGCATTTT. Protein: CASSLNYRVPQHF. The chain carries TRBV14 and TRBJ1-5, with D maybe TRBD1 (6 bases). CDR1 is SGHDN and CDR2 is FVKESK in the germline V gene. V was trimmed by 4 bases and J by 9 bases, leaving 13 bases between them. This CDR3 comprises 13 residues.